One TCR beta chain is described in this entry. Per the original data handling: Estimation of nucleated cell counts was performed using reference gene primer amplification. TCRdb keeps only in-frame clones here, not all; method: immunoSEQ multiplex PCR. V, J and clone size reflect that table, while D and trimming were determined from the DNA. The sample lists roughly 100,000 clones; roughly 87% were seen once. These data are taken from a study of blood T cell repertoires in COVID-19. Study overall: The study drew acute and convalescent COVID-19 samples from the United States, Italy and Spain. The cDNA or gDNA used as material had been derived from T cells, B-cell-depleted T cells, or PBMCs.

With 3 bases clipped from V and 9 bases from J, the junction kept 9 bases outside the gene matches. Per germline, CDR1 LNHDA and CDR2 SQIVND (reference sequence). The CDR3 covers 15 residues. The sequence came from a human donor in a cohort sampled during active COVID-19. V gene TRBV19 combines with J gene TRBJ2-5; TRBD2 aligns across 11 bases. What was sequenced was peripheral blood. For the CDR3, the DNA is TGTGCCAGTAGTATTGGGACTAGCGGCCGGTGGGCCCAGTACTTC. This sequence encodes CASSIGTSGRWAQYF.